This T cell receptor beta chain was recorded in a study of blood T cell repertoires in COVID-19. The wider study: Sites in the United States, Italy and Spain provided acute and convalescent COVID-19 samples. The cDNA or gDNA used as material had been derived from T cells, B-cell-depleted T cells, or PBMCs.

Per the study methods: Reference gene primers were amplified, and this amplification served to estimate nucleated cell counts. Here immunoSEQ multiplex PCR was the method, and the copy in TCRdb shows in-frame clones only, minus some. V and J calls and clone size are those listed in that table; D and trimming were worked out from the DNA. The sample has approximately 450,000 clones; approximately 90% are singletons. The receptor was isolated from a woman in her thirties with acute or convalescent COVID-19. The sequencing input was peripheral blood.

The CDR3 sequence: CASRTLGGGETQYF. The CDR3 DNA reads TGTGCCAGCAGGACCCTAGGGGGTGGGGAGACCCAGTACTTC. The V gene is TRBV2, the J gene TRBJ2-5; possible D gene TRBD1, 6 bases. This CDR3 contains 14 residues. Germline V gene sequence: CDR1 SNHLY, CDR2 FYNNEI. V lost 6 bases and J 5 bases, leaving 16 bases between the germline ends.